These T cell receptor beta chains were read from a single sample in a study of PD-1 blockade in classical Hodgkin lymphoma. Using immunoSEQ multiplex PCR, the repertoire was profiled, and TCRdb retains in-frame clones only, with some absent. The sample has nearly 100,000 clones, 80% to 85% seen once; the top ten hold over 9%. This material consisted of peripheral blood mononuclear cells (PBMCs), taken at baseline. The receptors here all came from a human donor with classical Hodgkin lymphoma. CDR3s include the opening cysteine and the closing phenylalanine or tryptophan. A D gene is named only where the DNA matches it firmly. Only part of the rows carry a size: once, few, many, or a class if the clone is expanded.

v_call	j_call	clone_size	d_call	cdr3_aa	cdr3_nt
TRBV19	TRBJ2-3	-	-	CASRPLGTDTQYF	TGTGCCAGTAGGCCTCTTGGCACAGATACGCAGTATTTT
TRBV28	TRBJ2-5	-	-	CASSLTGAETQYF	TGTGCCAGCAGTTTGACGGGAGCAGAGACCCAGTACTTC
TRBV28	TRBJ1-1	-	-	CATWGSNTEAFF	TGTGCCACTTGGGGGTCGAACACTGAAGCTTTCTTT
TRBV28	TRBJ1-1	-	-	CASLLAGYNTEAFF	TGTGCCAGCTTGTTAGCAGGGTACAACACTGAAGCTTTCTTT
TRBV19	TRBJ2-2	-	-	CATRWGGQNTGELFF	TGTGCCACCCGTTGGGGGGGGCAAAACACCGGGGAGCTGTTTTTT
TRBV10-2	TRBJ2-1	-	-	CASSELAGVDEQFF	TGCGCCAGCAGTGAACTAGCTGGAGTCGATGAGCAGTTCTTC
TRBV14	TRBJ2-7	few	TRBD1	CASSLRDRVYEQYF	TGTGCCAGCAGCCTCCGGGACAGGGTGTACGAGCAGTACTTC
TRBV10-3	TRBJ2-6	-	-	CAISELGGAGANVLTF	TGTGCCATCAGTGAGTTGGGGGGCGCTGGGGCCAACGTCCTGACTTTC
TRBV29-1	TRBJ1-1	once	-	CSVEDSRNTEAFF	TGCAGCGTTGAAGACTCGCGGAACACTGAAGCTTTCTTT
TRBV5-1	TRBJ2-7	once	TRBD2	CASSLGTSGGGDEQYF	TGCGCCAGCAGCTTGGGGACCTCCGGCGGGGGGGACGAGCAGTACTTC
TRBV7-8	TRBJ2-2	-	TRBD1	CANTPGQGASPGELFF	TGTGCCAACACCCCCGGACAGGGGGCCAGCCCCGGGGAGCTGTTTTTT
TRBV4-1	TRBJ2-3	-	-	CASSQGDSSRTDTQYF	TGCGCCAGCAGCCAAGGAGACTCCTCTCGCACAGATACGCAGTATTTT
TRBV9	TRBJ1-3	-	-	CASSVGRSSGNTIYF	TGTGCCAGCAGCGTAGGACGGAGCTCTGGAAACACCATATATTTT
TRBV7-2	TRBJ2-5	once	TRBD2	CASRSAGLETQYF	TGTGCCAGCAGATCAGCGGGACTAGAGACCCAGTACTTC
TRBV5-6	TRBJ1-2	-	TRBD1	CASSLDVTGGFFNYGYTF	TGTGCCAGCAGCTTGGACGTGACAGGGGGCTTTTTTAACTATGGCTACACCTTC
TRBV7-2	TRBJ2-7	-	TRBD2	CASSLKASGRQVAVEQYF	TGTGCCAGCAGCCTTAAAGCTAGCGGGAGGCAAGTGGCCGTCGAGCAGTACTTC
TRBV4-1	TRBJ2-7	-	-	CASSQLVTVGEQYF	TGCGCCAGCAGCCAACTGGTGACAGTGGGGGAGCAGTACTTC
TRBV30	TRBJ2-7	-	-	CAWSPGFSYEQYF	TGTGCCTGGTCCCCAGGGTTCTCCTACGAGCAGTACTTC
TRBV2	TRBJ1-5	-	-	CASRTGLPVQPQHF	TGTGCCAGCAGGACGGGACTCCCAGTACAGCCCCAGCATTTT
TRBV10-2	TRBJ2-7	few	TRBD2	CASSESGSGSSYEQYF	TGCGCCAGCAGTGAGTCGGGTAGCGGGAGCTCCTACGAGCAGTACTTC
TRBV9	TRBJ1-1	-	-	CASSVRQNTEAFF	TGTGCCAGCAGCGTTCGTCAGAACACTGAAGCTTTCTTT
TRBV9	TRBJ2-2	once	TRBD2	CASSAGLELAAGELFF	TGTGCCAGCAGCGCCGGACTAGAATTGGCGGCCGGGGAGCTGTTTTTT
TRBV5-1	TRBJ1-5	-	TRBD1	CASSLSGTDNQPQHF	TGCGCCAGCAGCTTGTCCGGGACAGACAATCAGCCCCAGCATTTT
TRBV29-1	TRBJ2-1	once	TRBD2	CSGEGTSGSSEQFF	TGCAGCGGCGAGGGGACTAGCGGGAGTTCTGAGCAGTTCTTC
TRBV7-2	TRBJ2-7	-	TRBD1	CASSQGPGTVPYEQYF	TGTGCCAGCAGCCAGGGGCCCGGGACAGTCCCCTACGAGCAGTACTTC